The 32 T cell receptor beta chains below all came from one sample that was sequenced in a study of identical twins. TCRdb analysed the 5' RACE reads with MiXCR anew, one entry per CDR3 protein. The repertoire holds hundreds of thousands of distinct CDR3 sequences, with approximately 22% as singletons. The same specimen was also included in a second study, on T cells expressing NK-cell markers.

Sequencing was carried out using PBMCs. The origin of the receptors is a woman aged 18-29 years in good health.

In this sample, this clonotype turned up a few times. The chain combines TRBV20-1 with TRBJ2-1; TRBD2 agrees at 8 bases. The CDR3 consists of 14 residues. Per germline, CDR1 DFQATT and CDR2 SNEGSKA (reference sequence). Germline trimming cut 5 bases from V and 8 bases from J; bases unmatched to any gene: 11. The CDR3 loop is CSALDGTSNHEQFF. The CDR3, as DNA: TGCAGTGCTCTAGACGGGACTAGTAACCATGAGCAGTTCTTC.

The rearrangement joins TRBV2 to TRBJ1-5; D perhaps matches TRBD1 (5 bases). The germline V gene encodes CDR1 SNHLY and CDR2 FYNNEI. The CDR3 consists of 17 residues. V was shortened by 6 bases and J by 3 bases, with 21 bases between the two germline ends. The CDR3 DNA sequence: TGTGCCAGCAGCCCGAGCGTAGGGGAGCAGTCCAATCAGCCCCAGCATTTT. It yields the protein CASSPSVGEQSNQPQHF. Using reference TRBV2 and TRBJ1-5 for the parts outside the CDR3, the full variable domain is EPEVTQTPSHQVTQMGQEVILRCVPISNHLYFYWYRQILGQKVEFLVSFYNNEISEKSEIFDDQFSVERPDGSNFTLKIRSTKLEDSAMYFCASSPSVGEQSNQPQHFGDGTRLSIL.

The sample holds one count of this clonotype. The V and J genes are TRBV7-2 and TRBJ2-3, with 7 bases fitting TRBD2. From germline, CDR1 is SGHTA and CDR2 FQGNSA. V was pared by 1 base and J by 2 bases, with 3 bases of the junction left unmatched. This CDR3 is built from 15 residues. CDR3: CASSLVGGNTDTQYF. CDR3 DNA: TGTGCCAGCAGCTTAGTGGGAGGGAACACAGATACGCAGTATTTT.

The chain carries TRBV19 and TRBJ2-1; no firm D call. Trimming removed 0 bases at V and 2 bases at J, with 8 bases between. The CDR3 covers 15 residues. Germline CDR1 is LNHDA and CDR2 is SQIVND (reference sequence). In DNA form, the CDR3 reads TGTGCCAGTAGTATAGATGCAGGAACCTACAATGAGCAGTTCTTC. Its translation is CASSIDAGTYNEQFF. The whole variable domain, remainder taken from reference TRBV19 and TRBJ2-1, is DGGITQSPKYLFRKEGQNVTLSCEQNLNHDAMYWYRQDPGQGLRLIYYSQIVNDFQKGDIAEGYSVSREKKESFPLTVTSAQKNPTAFYLCASSIDAGTYNEQFFGPGTRLTVL.

This chain connects TRBV29-1 to TRBJ2-2; weak D call: TRBD2 (6 bases). The length of the CDR3 is 12 residues. Trimming removed 5 bases at V and 4 bases at J, with 8 bases between. Per the germline V gene, CDR1 is SQVTM and CDR2 is ANQGSEA. This chain's CDR3 is CSVSSGTGELFF. In nucleotides, the CDR3 is TGCAGCGTTAGTAGCGGCACCGGGGAGCTGTTTTTT.

V and J are TRBV4-1 and TRBJ2-1; 10 positions match TRBD2. Germline-derived CDR1 and CDR2 are MGHRA and YSYEKL. After removal of 1 base from V and 4 bases from J, the junction contained 4 bases not matched to a gene. The CDR3 has 16 amino acids. The CDR3 reads CASSQGRTSGYNEQFF. The CDR3 nucleotides are TGCGCCAGCAGCCAAGGGAGGACTAGCGGATACAATGAGCAGTTCTTC.

This clonotype turned up a few times. V usage is TRBV20-1 and J usage is TRBJ2-5; D remains unclear. Germline values: CDR1 DFQATT, CDR2 SNEGSKA (reference sequence). Trimming cost V 4 bases and J 5 bases, with 14 bases left between them. The CDR3 covers 13 residues. The CDR3, as DNA: TGCAGTGCTACCAACCTAGGAACGGAGACCCAGTACTTC. This sequence encodes CSATNLGTETQYF.

This clonotype was counted a few times. The J gene is TRBJ2-1, the V gene TRBV20-1, with unresolved D. There are 12 residues in the CDR3. The V gene lost 2 bases and the J gene lost 4 bases, with 6 bases spanning the gap. Germline CDR1 and CDR2: DFQATT and SNEGSKA (reference sequence). For the CDR3, the DNA is TGCAGTGCTAGAATGGGGTACAATGAGCAGTTCTTC. This sequence encodes CSARMGYNEQFF.

This clonotype came up a few times. The chain employs TRBV9 and TRBJ2-3; 9 positions match TRBD2. Germline CDR1 SGDLS, CDR2 YYNGEE. The CDR3 is 16 residues long. V shed 2 bases and J 2 bases; nucleotides not matched to a gene: 6. CDR3 DNA sequence: TGTGCCAGCAGCGTTTTAGCGGGGGAGTACACAGATACGCAGTATTTT. It codes for CASSVLAGEYTDTQYF.

This clonotype appeared a few times. The chain employs TRBV5-6 and TRBJ1-1, with D maybe TRBD1 (5 bases). The CDR3 consists of 15 residues. The ends were cut back, 4 bases at V and 0 bases at J, with 13 bases in the middle. Per the germline V gene, CDR1 is SGHDT and CDR2 is YYEEEE. CDR3 residues: CASSPTGRLNTEAFF. In DNA form, the CDR3 reads TGTGCCAGCAGCCCAACGGGACGGCTGAACACTGAAGCTTTCTTT.

This CDR3 reads CASSVTGTGGLGLYF. CDR3 DNA sequence: TGCGCCAGCAGCGTCACCGGGACAGGGGGCCTAGGCCTGTACTTC. The V and J genes are TRBV5-1 and TRBJ2-7; the match to TRBD1 covers 12 bases. V shed 4 bases and J 12 bases; nucleotides not matched to a gene: 14. There are 15 residues in the CDR3. Germline lookup yields CDR1 SGHRS and CDR2 YFSETQ.

The chain carries TRBV27 and TRBJ2-1, with D possibly being TRBD2 (6 bases). This CDR3 region has 12 residues. The V gene's germline CDR1 is MNHEY and CDR2 SMNVEV (reference sequence). V lost 0 bases, J lost 15 bases, and 12 bases lay in between. The CDR3 DNA sequence: TGTGCCAGCAGTTTATCTCGCGGGACCCCGTTCTTC. Translation gives CASSLSRGTPFF.

The chain employs TRBV29-1 and TRBJ2-3, with 8 bases that match TRBD2. V was clipped by 3 bases and J by 1 base; unmatched bases: 0. Germline CDR1 reads SQVTM; CDR2 reads ANQGSEA. There are 13 residues in the CDR3. CDR3 sequence: CSVDGGGTDTQYF. CDR3 DNA: TGCAGCGTTGACGGGGGGGGCACAGATACGCAGTATTTT.

This sequence joins TRBV4-3 and TRBJ2-2; 8 positions match TRBD2. The V gene end was trimmed by 0 bases and the J gene end by 6 bases; junction bases not matched to a gene: 9. The CDR3 contains 17 residues. From germline, CDR1 is LGHNA and CDR2 YSLEER. The DNA for the CDR3 is TGCGCCAGCAGCCAAGATCGAGCGGGAGTTCGTCCCGGGGAGCTGTTTTTT. Residues: CASSQDRAGVRPGELFF.

V usage is TRBV20-1 and J usage is TRBJ2-7, with D possibly TRBD2 on 5 matching bases. The V end was cut by 2 bases, the J end by 5 bases, with 13 bases between. Germline CDR1 reads DFQATT; CDR2 reads SNEGSKA (reference sequence). The CDR3 has 13 amino acids. This CDR3 reads CSARHSSFHEQYF. The CDR3 DNA sequence: TGCAGTGCTAGACACTCTAGCTTCCACGAGCAGTACTTC.

The gene calls are TRBV7-6 and TRBJ1-1; no reliable D call. The CDR3 sequence is 13 residues long. Trimming removed 1 base from V and 7 bases from J, with 10 bases in between. Germline CDR1 reads SGHVS; CDR2 reads FNYEAQ. In nucleotides, the CDR3 is TGTGCCAGCAGCTTAGTCGGGAACGATGAAGCTTTCTTT. The encoded protein is CASSLVGNDEAFF.

This clonotype came up a few times. For the CDR3, the DNA is TGTGCCAGCAGTGAACCAGGGAACTATGGCTACACCTTC. Its protein product is CASSEPGNYGYTF. This chain joins TRBV12-3 or TRBV12-4 and TRBJ1-2; the D gene is possibly TRBD1 (5 bases). This CDR3 contains 13 residues. Trimming took off 5 bases at V and 2 bases at J, with 9 bases between the two ends.

This chain joins TRBV29-1 and TRBJ2-1; D is ambiguous. From germline, CDR1 is SQVTM and CDR2 ANQGSEA. There are 11 residues in the CDR3. V gave up 8 bases and J gave up 5 bases, with 10 bases separating them. The DNA of the CDR3 is TGCAGCACCCGGAGCCACAATGAGCAGTTCTTC. Amino acid sequence: CSTRSHNEQFF.

The chain links TRBV28 to TRBJ2-3; the D is unclear. The CDR3 runs 19 residues. Germline assignment: CDR1 MDHEN and CDR2 SYDVKM. Trimming removed 3 bases at V and 0 bases at J, with 22 bases between. As DNA, the CDR3 is TGTGCCAGCAGTTTGGTCCCCTGGTCGGCGGCGGCTAGCACAGATACGCAGTATTTT. Its translation is CASSLVPWSAAASTDTQYF. Looking up the rest from reference TRBV28 and TRBJ2-3 gives the full variable domain: DVKVTQSSRYLVKRTGEKVFLECVQDMDHENMFWYRQDPGLGLRLIYFSYDVKMKEKGDIPEGYSVSREKKERFSLILESASTNQTSMYLCASSLVPWSAAASTDTQYFGPGTRLTVL.

This clonotype was counted between two and nine times. V is TRBV20-1 and J is TRBJ1-2; D is ambiguous. The CDR3 contains 13 residues. With 6 bases removed from V and 5 bases from J, the gap between germline ends came to 16 bases. Germline CDR1 DFQATT, CDR2 SNEGSKA (reference sequence). CDR3 nucleotides: TGCAGTGCAGCCCCTGAAGGTTTATATGGCTACACCTTC. Residues: CSAAPEGLYGYTF.

This chain links TRBV7-3 with TRBJ2-6, with unresolved D. Between the trimmed V and J ends, which lost 4 bases and 2 bases, there was a span of 9 bases. The CDR3 sequence is 15 residues long. The V gene's germline CDR1 is SGHTA and CDR2 FQGTGA. CDR3 sequence (DNA): TGTGCCAGCAGCTCTGGTATAGCTGGGGCCAACGTCCTGACTTTC. It codes for CASSSGIAGANVLTF.

The rearrangement links TRBV10-3 to TRBJ2-1; D unclear. Germline V gives CDR1 ENHRY, CDR2 SYGVKD. CDR3 length: 14 residues. Trimming took off 0 bases at V and 4 bases at J, with 7 bases between the two ends. CDR3 residues: CAISESGSYNEQFF. The CDR3 DNA is TGTGCCATCAGTGAGTCAGGGTCTTACAATGAGCAGTTCTTC.

This clonotype came up many times. The chain carries TRBV6-5 and TRBJ1-6, with TRBD1 identical over 9 bases. CDR3 size: 14 residues. The germline V gene encodes CDR1 MNHEY and CDR2 SVGAGI. V shed 4 bases, J shed 7 bases, and the junction held 2 bases outside the gene matches. The CDR3 sequence: CASSSGQGNSPLHF. CDR3 nucleotide sequence: TGTGCCAGCAGTTCGGGACAGGGAAATTCACCCCTCCACTTT.

This clonotype was seen ten or more times. V usage is TRBV29-1 and J usage is TRBJ1-1, with unresolved D. This CDR3 is built from 14 residues. Trimming left V 6 bases short and J 0 bases short, with 14 bases between. The germline V gene encodes CDR1 SQVTM and CDR2 ANQGSEA. DNA for the CDR3: TGCAGCGTACACTATCCCCTAGTGAACACTGAAGCTTTCTTT. This encodes CSVHYPLVNTEAFF.

The CDR3 DNA reads TGTGCCAGCAGCGCCAGAGGGGGTACGCACAATGAGCAGTTCTTC. Its translation: CASSARGGTHNEQFF. This chain uses TRBV9 with TRBJ2-1; TRBD1 might be the D (6 bases). This CDR3 has 15 amino acids. Germline V gene lookup returns CDR1 SGDLS and CDR2 YYNGEE. V shed 3 bases and J shed 5 bases, with 15 bases lying between them.

This chain uses TRBV7-9 with TRBJ2-5, with a possible D match to TRBD1 (6 bases). The V gene's germline CDR1 is SEHNR and CDR2 FQNEAQ (reference sequence). CDR3 length: 14 amino acids. The V end was cut by 1 base, the J end by 7 bases, with 13 bases between. The CDR3 DNA reads TGTGCCAGCAGCTTAGGGGCCGGGACAATGACCCAGTACTTC. Translated: CASSLGAGTMTQYF.

This clonotype was seen ten or more times. CDR3 coding DNA: TGTGCCACCAGTGCCCATCGGGGCACCGGGGAGCTGTTTTTT. As protein: CATSAHRGTGELFF. This chain uses TRBV24-1 with TRBJ2-2; tentative D call: TRBD2 (5 bases). The germline V gene encodes CDR1 KGHDR and CDR2 SFDVKD. CDR3 length: 14 residues. Trimming removed 5 bases from V and 4 bases from J, with 10 bases in between.

There are a few counts of this clonotype. The V gene is TRBV10-3, the J gene TRBJ2-7; no definite D call. Germline CDR1 is ENHRY and CDR2 is SYGVKD. The CDR3 covers 12 residues. V was trimmed by 7 bases and J by 1 base, leaving 8 bases between them. This CDR3 is CAINSESYEQYF. The CDR3 DNA follows: TGTGCCATCAATTCAGAGTCCTACGAGCAGTACTTC.

This rearrangement joins TRBV2 to TRBJ2-6; weak D call: TRBD1 (5 bases). CDR1 and CDR2 from the germline V gene are SNHLY and FYNNEI. CDR3 size: 14 residues. Trimming took 10 bases from V and 0 from J, leaving 10 bases between them. Here the CDR3 reads CATDSRSGANVLTF. DNA of the CDR3: TGTGCCACCGACAGCCGCTCTGGGGCCAACGTCCTGACTTTC.

The rearrangement joins TRBV29-1 to TRBJ1-2; 9 nucleotides line up with TRBD1. The CDR3 runs to 13 residues. The junction had 5 bases not matched to a gene; V was cut back by 7 bases and J by 2 bases. In germline, CDR1 is SQVTM, CDR2 ANQGSEA. This CDR3 reads CSGDRVTNYGYTF. DNA of the CDR3: TGCAGCGGGGACAGGGTCACCAACTATGGCTACACCTTC.

The chain carries TRBV15 and TRBJ2-1, with D maybe TRBD2 (5 bases). CDR1 is LNHNV and CDR2 is YYDKDF in the germline V gene (reference sequence). V gave up 1 base and J gave up 9 bases, with 10 bases separating them. The CDR3 has 13 amino acids. The CDR3 DNA reads TGTGCCACCAGCAGAGCCGGGGTGGGTGAGCAGTTCTTC. Translation gives CATSRAGVGEQFF.

Ten or more counts support this clonotype. A junction boundary mismatches the germline segment, possibly from a read error. The chain couples TRBV5-1 to TRBJ2-2, with D possibly TRBD2 on 5 matching bases. CDR3 length equals 15 residues. Germline V gene data show CDR1 as SGHRS and CDR2 as YFSETQ. The CDR3 loop is CASSPGGTNTGELFF. The CDR3 DNA sequence: TGTGCCAGCAGTCCAGGAGGCACCAACACCGGGGAGCTGTTTTTT.